The following is a T cell receptor beta chain sequence with its context. No antigen is known for it. TCRdb re-called the 5' RACE reads with MiXCR, one entry per CDR3 protein. The sample carries about 340,000 distinct CDR3 sequences, around 13% recorded once. This entry is derived from a study of T-cell memory formation after mild COVID-19. Regarding the study as a whole: Researchers found some responding clones in pre-infection memory, a sign that cross-reactive memory joined.

Per the germline V gene, CDR1 is SQVTM and CDR2 is ANQGSEA. The CDR3 runs 12 residues. Trimming took 4 bases from V and 5 from J, leaving 11 bases between them. Input material: PBMCs or a T cell subset sorted from them (not recorded which). This receptor was identified in a young man who had mild COVID-19 (a few samples of this study predate the infection). Cell type and time point are not known. V gene TRBV29-1 combines with J gene TRBJ1-1, with a possible D match to TRBD1 (5 bases). CDR3 coding DNA: TGCAGCGTTGGGGACGGGGGGACTGAAGCTTTCTTT. The encoded protein is CSVGDGGTEAFF.